This T cell receptor (beta chain) came from a study of metastatic and nonmetastatic thyroid tumors. The study's findings and limits: Significantly greater TCR beta diversity was reportedly found in malignant thyroid tumors than in benign nodules (in blood and tumor).

About this clone itself: The target antigen is unknown. In this CDR3 the conserved last residue, phenylalanine or tryptophan, is missing, so a read error is likely.

None of the patients had undergone any treatment ahead of thyroid surgery. This CDR3 comprises 15 residues. CDR1 is MGHDK, CDR2 SYGVNS, per germline. TCRdb used MiXCR to call clones anew from the PCR reads. Here the sample spans around 19,000 clones, roughly 15% being singletons. Sequencing was performed on tumor tissue. The source is a female donor with papillary thyroid cancer or a benign thyroid nodule (not recorded which). Some clones in this sample may be carry-over from other donors' samples. V usage is TRBV25-1 and J usage is TRBJ1-6, with D unclear. The CDR3 DNA is TGTGTCAGCAGTGAATCTAACAGCTTTAATTCACCCCTCCACCTT. As protein: CVSSESNSFNSPLHL.